The TCR beta chain described here comes from a study of T cells after yellow fever vaccination. Across the study: Fractions of limited cellularity were prepared by means of SMART-Seq v4 Ultra Low Input. Study-wide points: A weaker secondary response peaked on day 5, the primary on day 15.

This clonotype has only a few counts. Its specificity is not known. The V and J ends lost 4 bases and 4 bases respectively, with 15 bases between them. The CDR3 has 14 amino acids. Germline V lookup: CDR1 GTSNPN, CDR2 SVGIG (reference sequence). 5'RACE template switching generated TCR cDNA, adding a universal primer site and UMIs. One entry per CDR3 protein, called by TCRdb with MiXCR from the 5' RACE reads. The table has hundreds of thousands of distinct CDR3 sequences, approximately 12% seen once; the top ten hold about 3%. The chain carries TRBV30 and TRBJ2-3, with D possibly TRBD2 on 7 matching bases. The specimen comprised CD4+ T cells sorted from PBMCs, sampled 15 days after the yellow fever booster vaccination. The receptor was derived from a man between 18 and 29 years old who received the YFV17D yellow fever vaccine. Written as DNA, the CDR3 is TGTGCCTGGATCCTGGGAGGGGGGGCAGATACGCAGTATTTT. Amino acids: CAWILGGGADTQYF.